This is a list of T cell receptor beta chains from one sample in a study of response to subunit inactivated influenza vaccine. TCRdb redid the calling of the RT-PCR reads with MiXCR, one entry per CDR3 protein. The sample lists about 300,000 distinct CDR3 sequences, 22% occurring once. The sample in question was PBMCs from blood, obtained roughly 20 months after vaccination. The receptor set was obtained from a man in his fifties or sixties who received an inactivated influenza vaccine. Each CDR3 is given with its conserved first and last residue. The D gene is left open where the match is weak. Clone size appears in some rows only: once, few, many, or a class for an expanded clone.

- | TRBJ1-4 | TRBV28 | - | TGTGCCAGCAGTTCGGAGAACATGGGCGGGGAAAAACTGTTTTTT | CASSSENMGGEKLFF
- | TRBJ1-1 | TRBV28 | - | TGTGCCAGCATTCGTCAGACAGGTACTGAAGCTTTCTTT | CASIRQTGTEAFF
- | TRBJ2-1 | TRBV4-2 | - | TGTGCCAGCAGCCAAGAAAGAGTTTCTGATGAGCAGTTCTTC | CASSQERVSDEQFF
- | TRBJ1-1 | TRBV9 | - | TGTGCCAGCAGCGTAGGAGGTTGGCAGGGTGTGTGGAACACTGAAGCTTTCTTT | CASSVGGWQGVWNTEAFF
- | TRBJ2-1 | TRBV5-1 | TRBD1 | TGCGCCAGCAGCCCGCATCTGGGACAGGGGTTCTGGGAGCAGTTCTTC | CASSPHLGQGFWEQFF
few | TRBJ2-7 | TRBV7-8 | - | TGTGCCAGCAGCCCTCGGGAGACCTTCTACGAGCAGTACTTC | CASSPRETFYEQYF
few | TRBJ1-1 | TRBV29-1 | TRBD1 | TGCAGCGTTGAAGATCTTGGAAGACAGGGGGACACTGAAGCTTTCTTT | CSVEDLGRQGDTEAFF
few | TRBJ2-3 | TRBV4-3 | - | TGCGCCAGCAGCCAGGGGACAACCACTAGCACAGATACGCAGTATTTT | CASSQGTTTSTDTQYF
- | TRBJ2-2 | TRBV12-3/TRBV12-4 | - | TGTGCCAGCAGTTTCCAGGAAGTAGGCGGGGAGCTGTTTTTT | CASSFQEVGGELFF
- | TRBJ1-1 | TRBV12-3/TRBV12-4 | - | TGTGCCAGCAGTTCCAACGGATACAACACTGAAGCTTTCTTT | CASSSNGYNTEAFF
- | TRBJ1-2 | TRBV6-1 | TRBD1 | TGTGCCAGCCTGGGACAGGGACAATTGGACTATGGCTACACCTTC | CASLGQGQLDYGYTF
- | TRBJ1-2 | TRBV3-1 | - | TGTGCCAGCAGCCCCATTCGCGGGACAACCTATGGCTACACCTTC | CASSPIRGTTYGYTF
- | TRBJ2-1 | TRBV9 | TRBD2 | TGTGCCAGCAGCTCCCCGAGGCAGCGGGAGTACAATGAGCAGTTCTTC | CASSSPRQREYNEQFF
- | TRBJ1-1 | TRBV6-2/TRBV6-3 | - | TGTGCCAGCAGTTACGGCAAGGGGTTAAGTCCTGAAGCTTTCTTT | CASSYGKGLSPEAFF
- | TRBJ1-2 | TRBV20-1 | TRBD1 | TGCAGTGCTGACCGGGACAGGGGGCGCGGGGGCTACACCTTC | CSADRDRGRGGYTF
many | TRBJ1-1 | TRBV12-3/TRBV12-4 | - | TGTGCCAGCAGTCTACAGGCGAACACTGAAGCTTTCTTT | CASSLQANTEAFF
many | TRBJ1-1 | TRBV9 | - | TGTGCCAGCAGCGCCTTCTCAGGGGAAGGCACTGAAGCTTTCTTT | CASSAFSGEGTEAFF
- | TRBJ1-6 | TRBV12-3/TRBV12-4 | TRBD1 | TGTGCCAGCAGACGGGACAGTTTGAATTCACCCCTCCACTTT | CASRRDSLNSPLHF
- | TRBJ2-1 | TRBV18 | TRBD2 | TGTGCCAGCTCACCACCCGTGCGTGGCGGGAGGCCTTTGATCTTC | CASSPPVRGGRPLIF
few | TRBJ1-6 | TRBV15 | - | TGTGCCACCAGCGACGGATATAATTCACCCCTCCACTTT | CATSDGYNSPLHF
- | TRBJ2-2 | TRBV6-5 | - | TGTGCCAGCAGTTCCGAGGCCGGGGAGCTGTTTTTT | CASSSEAGELFF
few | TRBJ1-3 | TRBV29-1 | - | TGCAGCGTTCGGGTCTCTGGAAACACCATATATTTT | CSVRVSGNTIYF
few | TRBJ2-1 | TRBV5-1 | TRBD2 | TGCGCCAGCAGCTTGCGGGGGGAAGGCAATGAGCAGTTCTTC | CASSLRGEGNEQFF
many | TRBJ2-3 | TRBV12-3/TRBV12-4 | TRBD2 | TGTGCCAGCAGCCGGACTAGACTAGCGGGAGGAACAGATACGCAGTATTTT | CASSRTRLAGGTDTQYF
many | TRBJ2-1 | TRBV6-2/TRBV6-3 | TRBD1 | TGTGCCAGCAGTTACCCGATCTATTACAGGGGGCTCAATGAGCAGTTCTTC | CASSYPIYYRGLNEQFF
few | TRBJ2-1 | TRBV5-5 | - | TGTGCCAGCACGCTTCGAGGGTCCTCTGGCAATGAGCAGTTCTTC | CASTLRGSSGNEQFF
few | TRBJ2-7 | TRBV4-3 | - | TGCGCCAGCAGCCAAGAAGATCACAGTGGCGAGCAGTACTTC | CASSQEDHSGEQYF
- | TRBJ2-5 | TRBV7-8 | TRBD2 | TGTGCCAGCAGCTTAGTCAGTAGCGGGGTGGGAGAGACCCAGTACTTC | CASSLVSSGVGETQYF
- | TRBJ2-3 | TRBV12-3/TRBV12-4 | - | TGTGCCAGCAGAAAAAGCCCCGGGGATACGCAGTATTTT | CASRKSPGDTQYF
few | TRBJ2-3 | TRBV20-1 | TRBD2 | TGCAGTGCTAGAGCGACACTAGCGGGGGGCACAGATACGCAGTATTTT | CSARATLAGGTDTQYF
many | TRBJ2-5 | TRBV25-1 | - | TGTGCCAGCAGCACCTCGTTGACGGACCAAGAGACCCAGTACTTC | CASSTSLTDQETQYF
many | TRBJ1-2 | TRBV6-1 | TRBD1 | TGTGCCAGCAGCACCGACAGGGTAGGGTATGGCTACACCTTC | CASSTDRVGYGYTF
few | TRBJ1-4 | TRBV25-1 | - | TGTGCCAGCAGTGAAGGGTTTCCTAATGAAAAACTGTTTTTT | CASSEGFPNEKLFF
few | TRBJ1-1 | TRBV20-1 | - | TGCAGTGCTAGAGATTCCGGGGGAAAGGTAACTGAAGCTTTCTTT | CSARDSGGKVTEAFF
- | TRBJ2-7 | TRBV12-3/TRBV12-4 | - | TGTGCCAGCAGTTTCTGGCGGTCCTCCTACGAGCAGTACTTC | CASSFWRSSYEQYF
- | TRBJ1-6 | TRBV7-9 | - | TGTGCCAGCAGCTGGGGTCCCGGGGGGGTAGGTTCACCCCTCCACTTT | CASSWGPGGVGSPLHF
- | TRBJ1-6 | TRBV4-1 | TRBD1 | TGCGCCAGCAGCCAAGATACGACAGGGGCAAATTCACCCCTCCACTTT | CASSQDTTGANSPLHF
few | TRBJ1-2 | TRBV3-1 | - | TGTGCCAGCAGCCCCCAGGACCCCCCTGGCTACACCTTC | CASSPQDPPGYTF
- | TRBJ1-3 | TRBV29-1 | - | TGCAGCGTTGATCAGGGAGGTGGAAACACCATATATTTT | CSVDQGGGNTIYF
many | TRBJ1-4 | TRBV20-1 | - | TGCAGTGCTATCACCACAACTAATGAAAAACTGTTTTTT | CSAITTTNEKLFF
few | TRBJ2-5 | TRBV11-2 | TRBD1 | TGTGCCAGCAGCTTTCAGGGGGTGCTAGAGACCCAGTACTTC | CASSFQGVLETQYF
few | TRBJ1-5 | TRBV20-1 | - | TGCAGTGCTAAAGACGGGACGGCGGGGCCCCAGCATTTT | CSAKDGTAGPQHF
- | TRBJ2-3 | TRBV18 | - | TGTGCCAGCTCACCAATCGGTACAGGGCAAACAGATACGCAGTATTTT | CASSPIGTGQTDTQYF